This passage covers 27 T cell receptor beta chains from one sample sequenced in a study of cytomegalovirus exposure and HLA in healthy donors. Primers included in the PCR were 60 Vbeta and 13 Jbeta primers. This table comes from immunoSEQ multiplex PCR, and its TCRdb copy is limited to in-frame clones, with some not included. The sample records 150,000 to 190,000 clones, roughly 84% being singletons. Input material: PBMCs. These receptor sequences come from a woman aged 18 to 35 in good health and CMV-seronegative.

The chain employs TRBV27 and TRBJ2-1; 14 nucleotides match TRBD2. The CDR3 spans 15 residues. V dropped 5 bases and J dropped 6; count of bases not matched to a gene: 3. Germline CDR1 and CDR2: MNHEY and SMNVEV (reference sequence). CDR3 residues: CASSPGTSGGNEQFF. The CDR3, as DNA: TGTGCCAGCAGTCCTGGGACTAGCGGGGGCAATGAGCAGTTCTTC.

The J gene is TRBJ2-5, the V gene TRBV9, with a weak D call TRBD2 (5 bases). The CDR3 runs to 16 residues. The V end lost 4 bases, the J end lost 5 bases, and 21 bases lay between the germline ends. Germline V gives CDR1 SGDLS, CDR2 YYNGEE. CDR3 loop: CASSPSGSGREETQYF. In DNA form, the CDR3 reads TGTGCCAGCAGCCCCTCCGGGTCCGGTAGGGAGGAGACCCAGTACTTC.

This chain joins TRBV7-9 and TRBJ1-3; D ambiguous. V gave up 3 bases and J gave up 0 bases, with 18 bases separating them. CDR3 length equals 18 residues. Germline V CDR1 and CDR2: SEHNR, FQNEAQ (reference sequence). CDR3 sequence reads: CASSFPRFASSSGNTIYF. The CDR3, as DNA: TGTGCCAGCAGCTTTCCCCGTTTCGCCTCGAGCTCTGGAAACACCATATATTTT.

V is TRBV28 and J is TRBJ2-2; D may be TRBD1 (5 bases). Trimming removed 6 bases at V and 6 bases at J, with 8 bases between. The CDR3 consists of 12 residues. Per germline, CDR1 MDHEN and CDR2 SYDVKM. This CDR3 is CASRKTAGELFF. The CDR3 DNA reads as TGTGCCAGCAGAAAGACAGCCGGGGAGCTGTTTTTT.

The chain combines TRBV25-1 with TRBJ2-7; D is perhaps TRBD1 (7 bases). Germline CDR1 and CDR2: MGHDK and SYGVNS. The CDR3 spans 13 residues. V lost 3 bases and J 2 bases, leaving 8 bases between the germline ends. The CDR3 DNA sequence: TGTGCCAGCAGTGACAGGGGGGCCTACGAGCAGTACTTC. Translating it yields CASSDRGAYEQYF.

The CDR3 DNA sequence: TGTGCCAGCAGTATAACAGGGAGACCCCAAGAGACCCAGTACTTC. It specifies CASSITGRPQETQYF. The chain recombines TRBV27 with TRBJ2-5, with D possibly matching TRBD1 (6 bases). This CDR3 is 15 amino acids long. Between the trimmed V and J ends, which lost 5 bases and 1 base, there was a span of 14 bases. From germline, CDR1 is MNHEY and CDR2 SMNVEV (reference sequence).

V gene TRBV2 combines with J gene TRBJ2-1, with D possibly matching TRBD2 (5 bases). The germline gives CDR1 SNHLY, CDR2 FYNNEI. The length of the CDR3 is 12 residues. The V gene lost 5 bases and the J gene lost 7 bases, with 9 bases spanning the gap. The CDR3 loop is CASSLSGNEQFF. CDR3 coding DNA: TGTGCCAGCAGTCTAAGCGGAAATGAGCAGTTCTTC.

As DNA, the CDR3 is TGTGCCAGCAGCGGGGGACTAGCGGGGACAGATACGCAGTATTTT. As protein: CASSGGLAGTDTQYF. The chain carries TRBV5-4 and TRBJ2-3; 13 positions agree with TRBD2. J gave up 3 bases and V 4 bases, and 2 bases lay outside the gene matches. The germline V gene has CDR1 SGHNT and CDR2 YYREEE (reference sequence). There are 15 residues in the CDR3.

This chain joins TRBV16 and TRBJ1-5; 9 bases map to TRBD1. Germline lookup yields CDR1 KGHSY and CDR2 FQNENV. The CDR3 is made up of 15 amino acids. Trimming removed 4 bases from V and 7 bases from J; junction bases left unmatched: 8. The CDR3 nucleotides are TGTGCCAGCAGCCGGTCACAGGGGGCGGGCCAGCCCCAGCATTTT. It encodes CASSRSQGAGQPQHF.

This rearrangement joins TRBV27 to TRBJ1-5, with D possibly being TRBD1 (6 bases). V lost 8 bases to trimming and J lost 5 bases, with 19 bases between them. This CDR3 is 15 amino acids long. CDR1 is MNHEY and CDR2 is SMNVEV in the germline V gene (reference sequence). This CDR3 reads CASLDHRVWDQPQHF. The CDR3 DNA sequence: TGTGCCAGCTTAGACCACAGGGTATGGGATCAGCCCCAGCATTTT.

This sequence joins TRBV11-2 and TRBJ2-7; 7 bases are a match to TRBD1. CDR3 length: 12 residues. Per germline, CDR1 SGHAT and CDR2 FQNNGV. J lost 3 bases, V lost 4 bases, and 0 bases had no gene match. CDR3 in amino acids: CASSYRGYEQYF. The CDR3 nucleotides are TGTGCCAGCAGCTACAGGGGCTACGAGCAGTACTTC.

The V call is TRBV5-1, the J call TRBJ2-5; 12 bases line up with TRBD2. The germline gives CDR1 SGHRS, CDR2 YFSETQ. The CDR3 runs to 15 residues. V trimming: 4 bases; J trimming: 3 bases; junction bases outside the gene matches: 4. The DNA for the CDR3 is TGCGCCAGCAGCACTAGCGGGGGGCAGGAAGAGACCCAGTACTTC. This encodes CASSTSGGQEETQYF.

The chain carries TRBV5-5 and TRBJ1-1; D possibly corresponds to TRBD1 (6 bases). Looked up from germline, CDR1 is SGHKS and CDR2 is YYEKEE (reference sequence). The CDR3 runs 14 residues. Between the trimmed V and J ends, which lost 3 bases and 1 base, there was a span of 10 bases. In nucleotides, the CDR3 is TGTGCCAGCAGCTCAGGGGTTCGGAACACTGAAGCTTTCTTT. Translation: CASSSGVRNTEAFF.

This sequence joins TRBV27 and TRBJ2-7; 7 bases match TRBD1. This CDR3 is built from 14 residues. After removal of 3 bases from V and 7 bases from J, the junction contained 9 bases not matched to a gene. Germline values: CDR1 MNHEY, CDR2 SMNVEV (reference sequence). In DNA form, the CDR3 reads TGTGCCAGCAGTTTGAGGGACAGTACTTTTGAGCAGTACTTC. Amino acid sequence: CASSLRDSTFEQYF.

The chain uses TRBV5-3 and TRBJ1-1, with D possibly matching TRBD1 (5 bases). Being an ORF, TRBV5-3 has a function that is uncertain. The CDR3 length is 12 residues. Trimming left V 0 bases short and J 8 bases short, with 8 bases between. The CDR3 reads CARSLAGSEAFF. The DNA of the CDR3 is TGTGCCAGAAGCTTGGCAGGGTCCGAAGCTTTCTTT.

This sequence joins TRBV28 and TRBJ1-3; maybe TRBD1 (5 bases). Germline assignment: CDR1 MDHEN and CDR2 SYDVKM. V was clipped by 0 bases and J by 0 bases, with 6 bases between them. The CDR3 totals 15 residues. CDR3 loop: CASSLWQGSGNTIYF. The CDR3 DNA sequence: TGTGCCAGCAGTTTATGGCAGGGCTCTGGAAACACCATATATTTT.

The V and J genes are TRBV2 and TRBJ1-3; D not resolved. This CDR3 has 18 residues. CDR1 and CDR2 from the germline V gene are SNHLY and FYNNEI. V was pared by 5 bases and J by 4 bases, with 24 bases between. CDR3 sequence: CASSSGGMRALRGNTIYF. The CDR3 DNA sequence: TGTGCCAGCAGTTCAGGTGGGATGAGGGCTCTGAGAGGAAACACCATATATTTT.

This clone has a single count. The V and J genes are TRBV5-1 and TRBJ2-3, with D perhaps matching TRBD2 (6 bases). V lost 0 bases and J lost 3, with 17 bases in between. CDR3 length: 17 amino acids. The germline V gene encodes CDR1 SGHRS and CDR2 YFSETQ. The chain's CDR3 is CASSLGAPGVSTDTQYF. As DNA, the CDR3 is TGCGCCAGCAGCTTGGGAGCACCGGGAGTGAGTACAGATACGCAGTATTTT.

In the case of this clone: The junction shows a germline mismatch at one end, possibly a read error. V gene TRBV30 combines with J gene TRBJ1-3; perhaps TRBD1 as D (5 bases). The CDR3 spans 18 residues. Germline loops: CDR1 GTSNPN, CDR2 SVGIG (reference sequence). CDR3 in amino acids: CAGRQRPRRTNSGNTIYF. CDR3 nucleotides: TGTGCCGGGAGGCAGAGGCCACGACGGACAAACTCTGGAAACACCATATATTTT.

In nucleotides, the CDR3 is TGTGCCAGTAGTATCGGACAGGGGAATGACGGCTACACCTTC. Translation gives CASSIGQGNDGYTF. The V and J genes are TRBV19 and TRBJ1-2, with 9 bases identical to TRBD1. Per germline, CDR1 LNHDA and CDR2 SQIVND (reference sequence). This CDR3 comprises 14 residues. J gave up 8 bases and V 3 bases, and 7 bases lay outside the gene matches.

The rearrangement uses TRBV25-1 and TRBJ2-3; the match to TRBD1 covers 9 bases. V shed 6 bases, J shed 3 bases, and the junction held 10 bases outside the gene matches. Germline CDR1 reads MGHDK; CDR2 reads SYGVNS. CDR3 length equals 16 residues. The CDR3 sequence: CASSVRPGTGTDTQYF. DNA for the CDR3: TGTGCCAGCAGCGTACGTCCCGGGACAGGGACAGATACGCAGTATTTT. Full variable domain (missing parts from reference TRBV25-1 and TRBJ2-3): EADIYQTPRYLVIGTGKKITLECSQTMGHDKMYWYQQDPGMELHLIHYSYGVNSTEKGDLSSESTVSRIRTEHFPLTLESARPSHTSQYLCASSVRPGTGTDTQYFGPGTRLTVL.

CDR3 coding DNA: TGTGCCAGCAGTGAACCAGGACTAGCGGATCACAATGAGCAGTTCTTC. Translation: CASSEPGLADHNEQFF. The chain has TRBV6-1 and TRBJ2-1; the match to TRBD2 covers 10 bases. V shed 2 bases and J 5 bases; nucleotides not matched to a gene: 6. Germline V CDR1 and CDR2: MNHNS, SASEGT. The CDR3 sequence is 16 residues long.

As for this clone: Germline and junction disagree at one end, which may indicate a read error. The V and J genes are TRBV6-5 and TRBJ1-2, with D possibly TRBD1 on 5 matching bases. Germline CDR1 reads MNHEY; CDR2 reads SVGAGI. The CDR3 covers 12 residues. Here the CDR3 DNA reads TGTGTCAGCCTCCGGGGGATCTATGGCTACACCTTC. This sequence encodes CVSLRGIYGYTF.

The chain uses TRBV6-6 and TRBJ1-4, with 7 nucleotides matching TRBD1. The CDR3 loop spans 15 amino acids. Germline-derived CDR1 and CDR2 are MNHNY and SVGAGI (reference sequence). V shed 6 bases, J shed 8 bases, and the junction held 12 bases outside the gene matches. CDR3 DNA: TGTGCCAGCAGCCGGGAAAGGGGGCCAGGAGAAAAACTGTTTTTT. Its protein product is CASSRERGPGEKLFF.

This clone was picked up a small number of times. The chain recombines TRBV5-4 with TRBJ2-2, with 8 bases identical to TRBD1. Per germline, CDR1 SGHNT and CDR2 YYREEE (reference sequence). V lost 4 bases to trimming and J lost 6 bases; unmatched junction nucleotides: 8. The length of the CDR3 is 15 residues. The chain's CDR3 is CASSHGQGMSGELFF. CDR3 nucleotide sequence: TGTGCCAGCAGCCACGGACAGGGAATGTCCGGGGAGCTGTTTTTT.

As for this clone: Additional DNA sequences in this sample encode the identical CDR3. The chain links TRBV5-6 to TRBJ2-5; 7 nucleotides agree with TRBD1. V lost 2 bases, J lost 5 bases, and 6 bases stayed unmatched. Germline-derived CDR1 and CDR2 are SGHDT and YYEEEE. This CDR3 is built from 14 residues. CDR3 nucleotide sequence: TGTGCCAGCAGCTTAAGAGGGGGACAGGAGACCCAGTACTTC. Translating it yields CASSLRGGQETQYF.

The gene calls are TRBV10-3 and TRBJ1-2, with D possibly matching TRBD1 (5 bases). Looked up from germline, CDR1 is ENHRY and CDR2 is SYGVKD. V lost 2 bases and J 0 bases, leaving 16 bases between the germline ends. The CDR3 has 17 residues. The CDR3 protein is CAISELAPRGSNYGYTF. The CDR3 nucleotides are TGTGCCATCAGTGAGCTGGCCCCACGGGGGTCTAACTATGGCTACACCTTC.